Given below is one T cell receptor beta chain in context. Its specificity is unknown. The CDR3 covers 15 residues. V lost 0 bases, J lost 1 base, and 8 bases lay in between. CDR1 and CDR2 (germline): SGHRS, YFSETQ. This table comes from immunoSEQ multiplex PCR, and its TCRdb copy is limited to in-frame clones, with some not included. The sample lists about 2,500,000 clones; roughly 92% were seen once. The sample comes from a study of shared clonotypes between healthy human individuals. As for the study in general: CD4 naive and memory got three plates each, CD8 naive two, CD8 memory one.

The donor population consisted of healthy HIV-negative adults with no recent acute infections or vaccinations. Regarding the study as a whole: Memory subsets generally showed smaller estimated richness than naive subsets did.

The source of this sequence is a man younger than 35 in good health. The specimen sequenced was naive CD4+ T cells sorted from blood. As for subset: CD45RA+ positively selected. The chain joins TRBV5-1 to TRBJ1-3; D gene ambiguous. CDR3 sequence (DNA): TGCGCCAGCAGCTTGGGGGCCCCGTCTGGAAACACCATATATTTT. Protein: CASSLGAPSGNTIYF.